This T cell receptor (beta chain) was captured in a study of CD8+ T cells in alopecia areata. Study-wide background: Dosing with tofacitinib proceeded for 6 to 18 months, followed by 6 months off drug. Treated patients were scored for severity by percent of scalp affected.

Findings and caveats of the study: Normal skin contains resident alphabeta T cells, and these are also sequenced in scalp samples.

This sample's treatment: oral pan-JAK inhibitor, 5-10 mg twice daily. Regarding this clone: Its antigen is not identified.

Germline CDR1 is LGHNT and CDR2 is FRNRAP. CDR3 length equals 12 residues. V lost 7 bases, J lost 9 bases, and 13 bases lay in between. Extracted from the samples, RNA was reverse transcribed into cDNA to serve as the sequencing template. The assay was immunoSEQ multiplex PCR, and TCRdb's table has in-frame clones only and misses some. This table holds about 120,000 clones, 45% to 65% found once. The clonotype comes from a human donor with alopecia areata. The sample in question was CD4+ T cells sorted from blood, obtained at week 24, from a patient treated with tofacitinib. V is TRBV12-5 and J is TRBJ2-1; possibly TRBD2 for D (6 bases). The CDR3 DNA reads as TGTGCTAGTGCCAAACCGGGGGTTGAGCAGTTCTTC. It translates to CASAKPGVEQFF.